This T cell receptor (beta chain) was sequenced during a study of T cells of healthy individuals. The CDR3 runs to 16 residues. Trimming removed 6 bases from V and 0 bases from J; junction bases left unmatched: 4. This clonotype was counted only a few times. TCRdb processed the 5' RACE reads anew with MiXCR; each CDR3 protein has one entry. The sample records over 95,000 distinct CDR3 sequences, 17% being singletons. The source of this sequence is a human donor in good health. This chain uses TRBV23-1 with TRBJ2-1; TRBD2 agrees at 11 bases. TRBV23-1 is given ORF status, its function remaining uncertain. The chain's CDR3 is CASRTSGICSYNEQFF. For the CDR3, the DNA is TGCGCCAGCAGGACTAGCGGGATATGCTCCTACAATGAGCAGTTCTTC.